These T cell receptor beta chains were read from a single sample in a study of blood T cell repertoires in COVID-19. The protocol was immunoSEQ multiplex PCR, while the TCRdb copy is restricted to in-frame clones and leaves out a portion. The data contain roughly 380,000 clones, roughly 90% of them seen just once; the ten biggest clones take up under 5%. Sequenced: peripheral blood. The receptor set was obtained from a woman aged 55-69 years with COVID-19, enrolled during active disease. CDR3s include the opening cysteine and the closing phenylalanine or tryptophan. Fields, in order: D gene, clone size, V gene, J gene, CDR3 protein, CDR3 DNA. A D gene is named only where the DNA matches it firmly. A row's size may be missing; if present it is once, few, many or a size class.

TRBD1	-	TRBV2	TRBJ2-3	CASSERDRGRDTQYF	TGTGCCAGCAGCGAACGGGACAGGGGGAGAGATACGCAGTATTTT
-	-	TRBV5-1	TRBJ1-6	CASSLTVLASNSPLHF	TGCGCCAGCAGCTTGACAGTTTTGGCGAGTAATTCACCCCTCCACTTT
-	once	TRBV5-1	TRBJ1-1	CASSLVGPRGIGGLDTEAFF	TGCGCCAGCAGCTTGGTTGGCCCCCGGGGTATTGGGGGCTTGGACACTGAAGCTTTCTTT
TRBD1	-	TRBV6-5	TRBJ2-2	CASTRDRQTGELFF	TGTGCCAGCACCCGGGACAGACAAACCGGGGAGCTGTTTTTT
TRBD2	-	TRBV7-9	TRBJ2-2	CASSILAGGNTGELFF	TGTGCCAGCAGCATTCTAGCGGGGGGAAACACCGGGGAGCTGTTTTTT
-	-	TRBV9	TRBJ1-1	CASSVGQWVTEAFF	TGTGCCAGCAGCGTAGGACAGTGGGTCACTGAAGCTTTCTTT
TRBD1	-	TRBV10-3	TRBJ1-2	CAISTPGQNYGYTF	TGTGCCATCAGTACTCCGGGACAGAACTATGGCTACACCTTC
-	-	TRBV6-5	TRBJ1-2	CASCTGAYGYTF	TGTGCCAGCTGTACAGGTGCCTATGGCTACACCTTC
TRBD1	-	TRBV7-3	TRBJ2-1	CASSPLGQGAYNEQFF	TGTGCCAGCAGCCCCCTTGGACAGGGGGCCTACAATGAGCAGTTCTTC
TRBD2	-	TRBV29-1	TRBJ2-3	CSVERGDTDTQYF	TGCAGCGTTGAGCGGGGGGACACAGATACGCAGTATTTT
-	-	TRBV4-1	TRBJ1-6	CASSRGTPDNSPLHF	TGCGCCAGCAGCAGGGGGACACCTGATAATTCACCCCTCCACTTT
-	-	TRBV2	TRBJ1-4	CASSGDTLTNEKLFF	TGTGCCAGCAGTGGGGACACATTGACTAATGAAAAACTGTTTTTT
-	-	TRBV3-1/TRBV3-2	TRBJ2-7	CASSHRPDSFYEQYF	TGTGCCAGCAGCCATAGGCCGGACAGTTTCTACGAGCAGTACTTC
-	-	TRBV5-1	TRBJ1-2	CASSLVERRHGYTF	TGCGCCAGCAGCTTGGTCGAGCGCCGCCATGGCTACACCTTC
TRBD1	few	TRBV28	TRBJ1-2	CASSPWTGADYGYTF	TGTGCCAGCAGTCCCTGGACAGGGGCGGACTATGGCTACACCTTC
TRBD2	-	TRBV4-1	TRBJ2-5	CASSPPERGEETQYF	TGCGCCAGCAGCCCCCCCGAGCGGGGGGAAGAGACCCAGTACTTC
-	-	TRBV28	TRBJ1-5	CASTLGGVWGNQPQHF	TGTGCCAGCACCTTGGGAGGGGTCTGGGGCAATCAGCCCCAGCATTTT
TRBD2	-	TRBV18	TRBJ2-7	CASSPPPVLAGFEQYF	TGTGCCAGCTCACCACCCCCCGTGCTAGCGGGGTTCGAGCAGTACTTC
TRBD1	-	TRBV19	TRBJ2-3	CASSTPGQGTDTQYF	TGTGCCAGTAGTACCCCGGGACAGGGAACAGATACGCAGTATTTT
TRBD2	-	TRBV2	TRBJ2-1	CASSSPGTSGGALNEQFF	TGTGCCAGCAGTAGTCCCGGGACTAGCGGGGGGGCACTAAATGAGCAGTTCTTC
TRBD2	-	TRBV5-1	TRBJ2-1	CASSRAGISSYNEQFF	TGCGCCAGCAGCCGAGCGGGGATAAGCTCCTACAATGAGCAGTTCTTC
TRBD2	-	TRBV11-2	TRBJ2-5	CASRGSSGGAVVTQYF	TGTGCCAGCAGGGGAAGTAGCGGGGGGGCGGTAGTGACCCAGTACTTC
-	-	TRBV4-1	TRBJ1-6	CASSQFGTGNNSPLHF	TGCGCCAGCAGCCAGTTCGGAACAGGGAATAATTCACCCCTCCACTTT
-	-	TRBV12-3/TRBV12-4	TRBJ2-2	CASSLPDTGELFF	TGTGCCAGCAGTTTACCCGACACCGGGGAGCTGTTTTTT
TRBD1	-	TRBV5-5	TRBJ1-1	CASSLAQGAGTEAFF	TGTGCCAGCAGCTTGGCCCAGGGGGCCGGCACTGAAGCTTTCTTT
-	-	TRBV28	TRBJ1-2	CASTHRLDGYGYTF	TGTGCCAGCACCCATAGACTTGATGGGTATGGCTACACCTTC
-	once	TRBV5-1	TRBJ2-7	CASKGEGAGYEQYF	TGCGCCAGCAAAGGGGAAGGGGCTGGCTACGAGCAGTACTTC
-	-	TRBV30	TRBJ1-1	CAWSVWGGTEAFF	TGTGCCTGGAGTGTATGGGGAGGCACTGAAGCTTTCTTT
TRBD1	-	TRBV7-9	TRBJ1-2	CASSLSKLRRDSANYGYTF	TGTGCCAGCAGCTTATCTAAGCTACGGAGGGACAGCGCTAACTATGGCTACACCTTC
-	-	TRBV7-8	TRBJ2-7	CASSLSRNDEQYF	TGTGCCAGCAGCTTATCCAGGAACGACGAGCAGTACTTC
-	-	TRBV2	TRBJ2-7	CASSEARYEQYF	TGTGCCAGCAGTGAAGCGCGCTACGAGCAGTACTTC
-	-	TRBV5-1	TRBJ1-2	CASTPTVSNYGYTF	TGCGCCAGCACCCCGACAGTCTCTAACTATGGCTACACCTTC
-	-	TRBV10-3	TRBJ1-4	CAISESGEKKLFF	TGTGCCATCAGTGAGTCCGGGGAGAAAAAACTGTTTTTT
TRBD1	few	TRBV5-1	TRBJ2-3	CASSGGDRETDTQYF	TGCGCCAGCAGCGGGGGGGACAGGGAGACAGATACGCAGTATTTT
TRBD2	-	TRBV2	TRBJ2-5	CASGTGLAGKETQYF	TGTGCCAGCGGAACTGGACTAGCGGGGAAAGAGACCCAGTACTTC
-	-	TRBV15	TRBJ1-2	CATSRNTGGDYGYTF	TGTGCCACCAGCAGAAATACGGGGGGCGACTATGGCTACACCTTC
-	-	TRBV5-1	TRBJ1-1	CASSPYGSTEAFF	TGCGCCAGCAGCCCATACGGGAGTACTGAAGCTTTCTTT
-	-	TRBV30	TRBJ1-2	CAWEVGAAEGYTF	TGTGCCTGGGAAGTTGGGGCCGCGGAGGGCTACACCTTC
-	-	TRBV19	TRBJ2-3	CASSIARTFSTDTQYF	TGTGCCAGTAGTATAGCCCGGACATTTAGCACAGATACGCAGTATTTT
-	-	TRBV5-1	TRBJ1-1	CASSTQGGNTEAFF	TGCGCCAGCAGCACCCAGGGCGGGAACACTGAAGCTTTCTTT
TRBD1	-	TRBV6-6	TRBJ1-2	CASIAGTANYGYTF	TGTGCCAGCATCGCTGGGACAGCTAACTATGGCTACACCTTC
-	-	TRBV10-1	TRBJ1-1	CASRSRGTEAFF	TGCGCCAGCAGATCCCGGGGAACTGAAGCTTTCTTT
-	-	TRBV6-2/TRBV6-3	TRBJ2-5	CASSYVGARETQYF	TGTGCCAGCAGTTACGTAGGGGCGCGGGAGACCCAGTACTTC
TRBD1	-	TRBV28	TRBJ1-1	CASSDRANTEAFF	TGTGCCAGCTCCGACAGGGCGAACACTGAAGCTTTCTTT
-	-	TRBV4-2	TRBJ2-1	CASSQASAVDYNEQFF	TGTGCCAGCAGCCAGGCTAGCGCGGTGGACTACAATGAGCAGTTCTTC
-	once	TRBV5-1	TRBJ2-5	CASSYLGGETQYF	TGCGCCAGCAGCTATCTAGGTGGAGAGACCCAGTACTTC
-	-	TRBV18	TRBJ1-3	CASSPGGATSGNTIYF	TGTGCCAGCTCACCAGGGGGGGCGACCTCTGGAAACACCATATATTTT
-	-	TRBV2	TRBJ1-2	CASSRQTNYGYTF	TGTGCCAGCAGTCGACAGACGAACTATGGCTACACCTTC
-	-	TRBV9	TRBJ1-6	CASRGPYNSPLHF	TGTGCCAGCAGGGGCCCGTATAATTCACCCCTCCACTTT
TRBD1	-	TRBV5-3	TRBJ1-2	CARSSRDGQANYGYTF	TGTGCCAGAAGCTCGAGAGATGGACAGGCGAACTATGGCTACACCTTC
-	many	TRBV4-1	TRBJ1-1	CASEGGTEAFF	TGCGCCAGCGAGGGGGGGACTGAAGCTTTCTTT
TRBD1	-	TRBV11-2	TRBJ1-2	CASSIQGNYGYTF	TGTGCCAGCAGCATACAGGGGAACTATGGCTACACCTTC
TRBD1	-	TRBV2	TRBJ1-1	CASSPTGVDAFF	TGTGCCAGCAGTCCGACAGGGGTTGACGCTTTCTTT
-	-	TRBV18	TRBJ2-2	CASSLLGAKNTGELFF	TGTGCCAGCTCCCTCCTCGGTGCCAAGAACACCGGGGAGCTGTTTTTT
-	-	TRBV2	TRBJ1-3	CASSYRVTGNTIYF	TGTGCCAGCAGTTACAGGGTGACTGGAAACACCATATATTTT
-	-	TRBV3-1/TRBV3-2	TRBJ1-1	CASSLRENPEAFF	TGTGCCAGCAGCCTCCGGGAAAATCCTGAAGCTTTCTTT
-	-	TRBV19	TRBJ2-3	CASRTTGLLTDTQYF	TGTGCCAGTAGAACGACGGGACTTCTCACAGATACGCAGTATTTT
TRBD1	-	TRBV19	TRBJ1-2	CATRDRGHLNYGYTF	TGTGCCACCCGGGACAGGGGGCATTTGAACTATGGCTACACCTTC
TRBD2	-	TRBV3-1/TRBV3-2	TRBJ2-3	CASSLALGRGGSDTQYF	TGTGCCAGCTCCCTAGCCCTAGGTCGGGGGGGCTCAGATACGCAGTATTTT
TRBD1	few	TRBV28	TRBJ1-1	CASSLYGRGPTEAFF	TGTGCCAGCAGTTTATATGGCAGGGGGCCCACTGAAGCTTTCTTT